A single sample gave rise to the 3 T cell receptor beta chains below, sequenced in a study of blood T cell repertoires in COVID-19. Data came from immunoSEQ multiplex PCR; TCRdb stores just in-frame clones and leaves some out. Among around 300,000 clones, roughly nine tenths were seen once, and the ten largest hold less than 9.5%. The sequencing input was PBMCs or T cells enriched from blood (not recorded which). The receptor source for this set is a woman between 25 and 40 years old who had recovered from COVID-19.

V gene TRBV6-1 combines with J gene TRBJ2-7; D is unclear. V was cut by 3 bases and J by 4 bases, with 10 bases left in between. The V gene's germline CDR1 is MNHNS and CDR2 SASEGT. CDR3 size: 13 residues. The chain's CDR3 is CASSEGRLYEQYF. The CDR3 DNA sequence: TGTGCCAGCAGTGAGGGCAGGCTGTACGAGCAGTACTTC.

The CDR3 DNA follows: TGTGCCAGCTCACTAAATACGGCAGGGAACTATGGCTACACCTTC. Translation: CASSLNTAGNYGYTF. This chain links TRBV18 with TRBJ1-2; maybe TRBD1 (5 bases). V was trimmed by 4 bases and J by 2 bases, leaving 14 bases between them. There are 15 residues in the CDR3. Germline V gene sequence: CDR1 KGHSH, CDR2 LQKENI.

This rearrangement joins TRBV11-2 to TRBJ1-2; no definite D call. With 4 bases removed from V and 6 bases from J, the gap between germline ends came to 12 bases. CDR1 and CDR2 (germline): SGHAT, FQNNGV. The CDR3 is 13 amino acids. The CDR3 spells CASSSGNTNGYTF. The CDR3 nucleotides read TGTGCCAGCAGCTCCGGGAATACTAATGGCTACACCTTC.